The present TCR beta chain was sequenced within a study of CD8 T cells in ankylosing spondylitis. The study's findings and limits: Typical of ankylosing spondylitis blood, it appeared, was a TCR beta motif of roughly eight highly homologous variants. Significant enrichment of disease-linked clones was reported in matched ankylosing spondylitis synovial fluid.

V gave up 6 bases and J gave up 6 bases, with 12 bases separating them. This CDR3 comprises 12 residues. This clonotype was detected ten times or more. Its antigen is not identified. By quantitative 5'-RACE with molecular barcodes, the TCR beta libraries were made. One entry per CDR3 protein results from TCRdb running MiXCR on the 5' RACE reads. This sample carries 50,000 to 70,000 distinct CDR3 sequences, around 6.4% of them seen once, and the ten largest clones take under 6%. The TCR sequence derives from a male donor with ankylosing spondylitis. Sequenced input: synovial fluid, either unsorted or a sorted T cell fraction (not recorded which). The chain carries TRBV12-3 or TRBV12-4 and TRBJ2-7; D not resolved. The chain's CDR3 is CASSPAGSEQYF. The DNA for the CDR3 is TGTGCCAGCAGCCCCGCCGGGTCCGAGCAGTACTTC.